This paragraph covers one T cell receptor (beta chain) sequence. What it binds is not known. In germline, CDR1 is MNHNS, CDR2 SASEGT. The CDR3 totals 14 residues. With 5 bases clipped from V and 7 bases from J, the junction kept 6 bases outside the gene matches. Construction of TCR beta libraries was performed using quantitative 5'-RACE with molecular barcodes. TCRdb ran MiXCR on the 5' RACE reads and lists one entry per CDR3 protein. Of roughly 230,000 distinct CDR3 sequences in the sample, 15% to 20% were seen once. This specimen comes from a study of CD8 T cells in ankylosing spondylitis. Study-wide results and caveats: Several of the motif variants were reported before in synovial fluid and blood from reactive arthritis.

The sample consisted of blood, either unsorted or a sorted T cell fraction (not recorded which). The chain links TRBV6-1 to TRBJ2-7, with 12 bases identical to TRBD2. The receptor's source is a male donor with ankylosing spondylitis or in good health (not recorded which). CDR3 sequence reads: CASSQLAGGREQYF. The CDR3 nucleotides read TGTGCCAGCAGTCAACTAGCGGGAGGTCGAGAGCAGTACTTC.